These 20 T cell receptor beta chains share one sample of origin, sequenced in a study of lymphopenia after photon versus proton radiotherapy. Here immunoSEQ multiplex PCR was the method, and the copy in TCRdb shows in-frame clones only, minus some. The table lists 5,300 or so clones, around 90% of them singletons. This sample comprised peripheral blood, obtained from a patient treated with photon-based radiotherapy. The receptor set was obtained from a man aged 25-45 years with gastric cancer.

The genes are TRBV28 and TRBJ2-7; D might be TRBD1 (6 bases). The germline V gene encodes CDR1 MDHEN and CDR2 SYDVKM. V lost 5 bases to trimming and J lost 5 bases, with 25 bases between them. CDR3 size: 17 residues. CDR3 DNA sequence: TGTGCCAGCAGTCCCCTCGGGCAGGGGAGAATAAAAGACGAGCAGTACTTC. Protein: CASSPLGQGRIKDEQYF. The complete variable domain, with remaining parts taken from reference TRBV28 and TRBJ2-7, reads DVKVTQSSRYLVKRTGEKVFLECVQDMDHENMFWYRQDPGLGLRLIYFSYDVKMKEKGDIPEGYSVSREKKERFSLILESASTNQTSMYLCASSPLGQGRIKDEQYFGPGTRLTVT.

This clone was counted only a few times. The chain couples TRBV19 to TRBJ1-2; no definite D call. Germline V CDR1 and CDR2: LNHDA, SQIVND (reference sequence). V dropped 6 bases and J dropped 8 bases, with 13 bases sitting between them. The CDR3 sequence is 12 residues long. The CDR3 protein is CASRLTSAGYTF. The CDR3 region has the DNA TGTGCCAGTAGACTAACTTCGGCCGGCTACACCTTC.

The chain carries TRBV30 and TRBJ1-2; 7 bases line up with TRBD1. Unmatched junction bases numbered 10, after V lost 8 bases and J lost 4 bases. The CDR3 sequence is 13 residues long. Germline V CDR1 and CDR2: GTSNPN, SVGIG (reference sequence). CDR3 coding DNA: TGTGCCCCCCCCGAGGGGGCTGCCTATGGCTACACCTTC. Amino acid sequence: CAPPEGAAYGYTF.

This chain uses TRBV7-9 with TRBJ2-3; D is possibly TRBD1 (5 bases). Between the trimmed V and J ends, which lost 4 bases and 2 bases, there was a span of 13 bases. The germline gives CDR1 SEHNR, CDR2 FQNEAQ (reference sequence). There are 15 residues in the CDR3. The chain's CDR3 is CASSSTDFPTDTQYF. The CDR3 DNA reads TGTGCCAGCAGCTCGACAGACTTCCCCACAGATACGCAGTATTTT.

The rearrangement links TRBV2 to TRBJ2-2; 9 bases align to TRBD1. V shed 5 bases, J shed 4 bases, and the junction held 8 bases outside the gene matches. Germline CDR1 is SNHLY and CDR2 is FYNNEI. This CDR3 contains 16 residues. The CDR3 loop reads CASSRTGGASTGELFF. The CDR3 nucleotides are TGTGCCAGCAGTCGAACAGGGGGCGCCTCCACCGGGGAGCTGTTTTTT.

This rearrangement joins TRBV10-3 to TRBJ1-2; tentatively, D is TRBD1 (6 bases). The CDR3 spans 19 residues. Germline CDR1 and CDR2: ENHRY and SYGVKD. Trimming stripped 4 bases from V and 1 base from J, with 25 bases between. This CDR3 is CAISGNRGGLPNLNYGYTF. The CDR3 bases are TGTGCCATCAGTGGGAACCGAGGGGGTCTACCAAACCTTAACTATGGCTACACCTTC.

The J gene is TRBJ2-3, the V gene TRBV5-1; 10 bases map to TRBD2. Trimming at V came to 6 bases and at J to 0 bases, leaving 10 bases not matched to a gene. CDR3 length equals 17 residues. The germline CDR1 and CDR2 sequences are SGHRS and YFSETQ. The CDR3 nucleotides are TGCGCCAGCACCCAAGAAGCGGGGGGGCCGAGCACAGATACGCAGTATTTT. Amino acids: CASTQEAGGPSTDTQYF.

The chain recombines TRBV4-3 with TRBJ1-5; TRBD1 matches 7 bases. The CDR3 has 14 amino acids. V shed 4 bases and J 2 bases; nucleotides not matched to a gene: 2. Germline assignment: CDR1 LGHNA and CDR2 YSLEER. The CDR3 DNA is TGCGCCAGCAGCCCGGGACAGCGCAATCAGCCCCAGCATTTT. It codes for CASSPGQRNQPQHF.

This clone was seen once. This chain connects TRBV9 to TRBJ2-7; D is uncertain. Trimming removed 0 bases at V and 2 bases at J, with 9 bases between. From germline, CDR1 is SGDLS and CDR2 YYNGEE. CDR3 length: 14 residues. Written as DNA, the CDR3 is TGTGCCAGCAGCGTAGAGGGCGGCCCCTACGAGCAGTACTTC. Its translation is CASSVEGGPYEQYF.

The chain couples TRBV7-9 to TRBJ1-2, with D possibly matching TRBD1 (5 bases). Germline V lookup: CDR1 SEHNR, CDR2 FQNEAQ (reference sequence). The length of the CDR3 is 15 residues. Trimming left V 5 bases short and J 1 base short, with 14 bases between. In nucleotides, the CDR3 is TGTGCCAGCAGCCCAGGACAAGAAGATAACTATGGCTACACCTTC. Amino acid sequence: CASSPGQEDNYGYTF.

This clone was found a few times. V and J are TRBV5-1 and TRBJ2-7; D remains unclear. Germline values: CDR1 SGHRS, CDR2 YFSETQ. V was clipped by 1 base and J by 5 bases, with 7 bases between them. The CDR3 runs to 12 residues. The CDR3 nucleotides read TGCGCCAGCAGCTTGAGGATGGACGAGCAGTACTTC. This sequence encodes CASSLRMDEQYF.

J is TRBJ1-5 and V is TRBV27; D gene uncertain. Germline values: CDR1 MNHEY, CDR2 SMNVEV (reference sequence). Trimming removed 0 bases from V and 1 base from J, with 1 base in between. The CDR3 runs 13 residues. CDR3 amino acids: CASSLSSNQPQHF. The CDR3 DNA reads TGTGCCAGCAGTTTATCCAGCAATCAGCCCCAGCATTTT.

This chain uses TRBV5-6 with TRBJ1-1, with 8 positions matching TRBD1. Losses at the gene ends were 0 bases for V and 11 bases for J; bases not matched to a gene: 12. The germline CDR1 and CDR2 sequences are SGHDT and YYEEEE. The CDR3 runs 15 residues. The CDR3 is CASSLDQGASLFAFF. CDR3 DNA: TGTGCCAGCAGCTTGGATCAGGGGGCCAGTTTGTTTGCTTTCTTT.

In its sample, this clone was seen once. V is TRBV14 and J is TRBJ2-3, with 14 bases fitting TRBD2. The CDR3 has 15 amino acids. Germline-derived CDR1 and CDR2 are SGHDN and FVKESK. V trimming: 5 bases; J trimming: 4 bases; junction bases outside the gene matches: 2. The CDR3: CASSRLAGGPDTQYF. DNA of the CDR3: TGTGCCAGCAGCAGACTAGCGGGGGGGCCAGATACGCAGTATTTT.

This chain joins TRBV7-9 and TRBJ2-6; D not resolved. The CDR3 has 13 residues. Germline V gives CDR1 SEHNR, CDR2 FQNEAQ (reference sequence). Trimming removed 8 bases at V and 2 bases at J, with 7 bases between. This CDR3 is CASVVAGANVLTF. CDR3 nucleotides: TGTGCCAGCGTTGTGGCTGGGGCCAACGTCCTGACTTTC.

V and J are TRBV7-9 and TRBJ2-5, with 8 bases aligning to TRBD1. After removal of 2 bases from V and 4 bases from J, the junction contained 6 bases not matched to a gene. The germline gives CDR1 SEHNR, CDR2 FQNEAQ (reference sequence). The CDR3 runs to 15 residues. DNA for the CDR3: TGTGCCAGCAGCTTACCCAGGGGGCGAGGAGAGACCCAGTACTTC. This encodes CASSLPRGRGETQYF. The full variable domain, completed using reference TRBV7-9 and TRBJ2-5, is DTGVSQNPRHKITKRGQNVTFRCDPISEHNRLYWYRQTLGQGPEFLTYFQNEAQLEKSRLLSDRFSAERPKGSFSTLEIQRTEQGDSAMYLCASSLPRGRGETQYFGPGTRLLVL.

The V gene is TRBV2, the J gene TRBJ1-3; 10 bases fit TRBD1. The germline V gene has CDR1 SNHLY and CDR2 FYNNEI. V gave up 4 bases and J gave up 9 bases; unmatched junction bases: 9. This CDR3 has 15 residues. The CDR3 nucleotides are TGTGCCAGCAGTGTAAGACAGGGGGCGCGGAGCACCATATATTTT. It translates to CASSVRQGARSTIYF.

V usage is TRBV29-1 and J usage is TRBJ2-3; 7 nucleotides agree with TRBD2. Germline V lookup: CDR1 SQVTM, CDR2 ANQGSEA. The CDR3 consists of 11 residues. V dropped 5 bases and J dropped 4; count of bases not matched to a gene: 0. CDR3 region: CSVTSADTQYF. The CDR3 nucleotides are TGCAGCGTTACTAGCGCAGATACGCAGTATTTT.

The chain combines TRBV7-9 with TRBJ2-5; the D gene could be TRBD1 or TRBD2 (6 bases each). V dropped 5 bases and J dropped 4 bases, with 17 bases sitting between them. Germline CDR1 reads SEHNR; CDR2 reads FQNEAQ (reference sequence). This CDR3 has 15 amino acids. The CDR3 nucleotides are TGTGCCAGCAGCGCCGGCGAGGGGGGCATAGAGACCCAGTACTTC. Translation gives CASSAGEGGIETQYF.

The rearrangement links TRBV7-8 to TRBJ1-3, with D hard to call. Germline V gene data show CDR1 as SGHVS and CDR2 as FQNEAQ. CDR3 size: 14 residues. V lost 3 bases and J lost 1, with 7 bases in between. The CDR3 loop is CASSFFGSGNTIYF. The CDR3 DNA reads TGTGCCAGCAGCTTCTTCGGATCTGGAAACACCATATATTTT.